These 23 T cell receptor beta chains originate from one sample sequenced in a study of T cell responses to AZD1222 COVID-19 vaccine (dated by TCRdb to the early 2020s). Library preparation employed the immunoSEQ multiplex PCR assay. TCRdb re-hosts the immuneACCESS table, in-frame sequences only. Its copies lack some clones; in the studies checked, an unresolved V gene accounts for under half of them, and the cause for the rest is not known. For this sample there are over 150,000 clones; approximately 90% appear just once. Together, the top ten hold less than 3% of the sample. According to the study, the label for this sample's time point signals: baseline before first vaccination. The source material was peripheral blood, sampled on day 0 of AZD1222 vaccination. All receptors come from an adult in good health.

This sequence joins TRBV5-8 and TRBJ2-2; 7 bases match TRBD1. V lost 4 bases to trimming and J lost 7 bases; unmatched junction nucleotides: 13. CDR3 length: 16 amino acids. Germline V gene sequence: CDR1 SGHTS, CDR2 YDEGEE. The CDR3 DNA is TGTGCCAGCAGCACCGGGACAGCCTCTATGGGCGGGGAGCTGTTTTTT. It codes for CASSTGTASMGGELFF.

The chain has TRBV7-6 and TRBJ2-7, with D perhaps matching TRBD2 (6 bases). Trimming took 2 bases from V and 7 from J, leaving 21 bases between them. The germline V gene has CDR1 SGHVS and CDR2 FNYEAQ. CDR3 length: 16 amino acids. The CDR3: CASSLPPPGVRREQYF. The DNA of the CDR3 is TGTGCCAGCAGCTTACCCCCCCCGGGGGTGAGAAGGGAGCAGTACTTC. Variable domain in full (rest from reference TRBV7-6 and TRBJ2-7): GAGVSQSPRYKVTKRGQDVALRCDPISGHVSLYWYRQALGQGPEFLTYFNYEAQQDKSGLPNDRFSAERPEGSISTLTIQRTEQRDSAMYRCASSLPPPGVRREQYFGPGTRLTVT.

The chain combines TRBV5-5 with TRBJ2-5, with TRBD1 matching over 10 bases. Unmatched junction bases numbered 11, after V lost 5 bases and J lost 4 bases. CDR1 is SGHKS and CDR2 is YYEKEE in the germline V gene (reference sequence). The CDR3 length is 16 residues. CDR3 amino acids: CASRRTRQGAGETQYF. The CDR3, as DNA: TGTGCCAGCAGAAGAACCCGACAGGGGGCGGGAGAGACCCAGTACTTC.

This sequence joins TRBV12-3 or TRBV12-4 and TRBJ2-3; D is uncertain. There are 13 residues in the CDR3. Trimming cost V 7 bases and J 0 bases, with 8 bases left between them. CDR3 DNA sequence: TGTGCCAGCACCCTGACTAGCACAGATACGCAGTATTTT. Its protein is CASTLTSTDTQYF.

The V and J genes are TRBV25-1 and TRBJ2-7, with a weak D call TRBD2 (6 bases). Trimming left V 6 bases short and J 7 bases short, with 22 bases between. The CDR3 totals 15 residues. CDR1 is MGHDK and CDR2 is SYGVNS in the germline V gene. Here the CDR3 reads CASSTHYGGMWEQYF. Here the CDR3 DNA reads TGTGCCAGCAGCACCCACTACGGGGGTATGTGGGAGCAGTACTTC.

This chain links TRBV5-4 with TRBJ2-7; 7 bases fit TRBD1. This CDR3 spans 16 amino acids. The V segment lost 3 bases and the J segment 3 bases; nucleotides outside the gene matches: 12. The germline gives CDR1 SGHNT, CDR2 YYREEE (reference sequence). CDR3 nucleotides: TGTGCCAGCAGCTCGACCCTGGGACAGACTAACTACGAGCAGTACTTC. As protein: CASSSTLGQTNYEQYF.

DNA for the CDR3: TGTGCCAGCAGTTTATCAAGGGGAACCCCTGGGGCCAACGTCCTGACTTTC. Translation gives CASSLSRGTPGANVLTF. The V gene is TRBV27, the J gene TRBJ2-6, with D perhaps TRBD1 (5 bases). Per the germline V gene, CDR1 is MNHEY and CDR2 is SMNVEV (reference sequence). The V end was cut by 0 bases, the J end by 2 bases, with 11 bases between. The CDR3 is made up of 17 amino acids.

The chain recombines TRBV30 with TRBJ1-2, with D maybe TRBD1 (5 bases). V lost 0 bases to trimming and J lost 2 bases, with 10 bases between them. Germline V CDR1 and CDR2: GTSNPN, SVGIG (reference sequence). This CDR3 region has 14 residues. CDR3 in DNA: TGTGCCTGGAGTGTCAGGGTGCCGAACTATGGCTACACCTTC. Translating gives CAWSVRVPNYGYTF.

This chain joins TRBV7-2 and TRBJ2-1; 8 positions match TRBD2. CDR1 is SGHTA, CDR2 FQGNSA, per germline. V shed 1 base, J shed 6 bases, and the junction held 5 bases outside the gene matches. CDR3 size: 15 residues. The CDR3 reads CASSLGGGNFNEQFF. The CDR3 DNA is TGTGCCAGCAGCTTAGGCGGGGGGAATTTCAATGAGCAGTTCTTC.

The rearrangement joins TRBV10-2 to TRBJ1-1; 8 bases line up with TRBD1. Germline lookup yields CDR1 WSHSY and CDR2 SAAADI. The CDR3 is 15 amino acids. With V trimmed by 3 bases and J by 6 bases, 9 bases remained unmatched. The CDR3 here is CASSERDRLIPEAFF. The CDR3 bases are TGCGCCAGCAGTGAAAGGGACAGGCTAATCCCTGAAGCTTTCTTT.

CDR3 residues: CASSLDRETQYF. The CDR3 region has the DNA TGCGCCAGCAGCTTGGACAGAGAGACCCAGTACTTC. The chain uses TRBV5-1 and TRBJ2-5; D unclear. With 0 bases removed from V and 4 bases from J, the gap between germline ends came to 4 bases. CDR3 length: 12 residues. CDR1 SGHRS and CDR2 YFSETQ come from the germline V gene.

The chain carries TRBV12-3 or TRBV12-4 and TRBJ2-7; 7 bases map to TRBD1. V dropped 3 bases and J dropped 6; count of bases not matched to a gene: 5. CDR3 length: 13 residues. CDR3 loop: CASSLTGSGEQYF. CDR3 DNA sequence: TGTGCCAGCAGTTTGACAGGGTCCGGCGAGCAGTACTTC.

The chain couples TRBV19 to TRBJ2-2; D gene ambiguous. The V end was cut by 6 bases, the J end by 4 bases, with 9 bases between. This CDR3 contains 13 residues. The germline gives CDR1 LNHDA, CDR2 SQIVND (reference sequence). The CDR3: CASRSRTTGELFF. CDR3 bases: TGTGCCAGTAGATCACGGACCACCGGGGAGCTGTTTTTT. The whole variable domain, remainder taken from reference TRBV19 and TRBJ2-2, is DGGITQSPKYLFRKEGQNVTLSCEQNLNHDAMYWYRQDPGQGLRLIYYSQIVNDFQKGDIAEGYSVSREKKESFPLTVTSAQKNPTAFYLCASRSRTTGELFFGEGSRLTVL.

The genes are TRBV4-2 and TRBJ2-3; D may be TRBD2 (6 bases). The CDR3 extends over 15 amino acids. CDR1 and CDR2 from the germline V gene are LGHNA and YNFKEQ. Trimming pared 4 bases from V and 2 bases from J, leaving 13 bases between. This chain's CDR3 is CASSPAGPDTDTQYF. The CDR3 nucleotides read TGTGCCAGCAGCCCGGCGGGGCCCGACACAGATACGCAGTATTTT.

The chain is built from TRBV7-9 and TRBJ2-7; 9 nucleotides agree with TRBD2. CDR3 size: 15 residues. CDR1 is SEHNR, CDR2 FQNEAQ, per germline (reference sequence). The V and J ends lost 0 bases and 3 bases, in that order; junction bases with no gene match: 3. CDR3 DNA sequence: TGTGCCAGCAGCTTAGCGTCAGCGGGGGGCTACGAGCAGTACTTC. It specifies CASSLASAGGYEQYF.

V and J are TRBV9 and TRBJ2-2; D remains unclear. From germline, CDR1 is SGDLS and CDR2 YYNGEE. With 1 base removed from V and 5 bases from J, the gap between germline ends came to 12 bases. This CDR3 contains 15 residues. CDR3 coding DNA: TGTGCCAGCAGCGTAATGGCAGCCCAGACCGGGGAGCTGTTTTTT. Translation: CASSVMAAQTGELFF.

The chain has TRBV21-1 and TRBJ1-1. TRBV21-1 is termed a pseudogene. CDR3 length: 15 amino acids. CDR3 sequence (DNA): TGTGCCAGCAGCGTCCCACAAGGAAGAATGATTGAAGCTTTCTTT. Its translation: CASSVPQGRMIEAFF.

The chain links TRBV7-9 to TRBJ1-4; D may be TRBD1 (6 bases). V lost 5 bases, J lost 6 bases, and 16 bases lay in between. The CDR3 has 15 amino acids. The germline CDR1 and CDR2 sequences are SEHNR and FQNEAQ (reference sequence). CDR3 in DNA: TGTGCCAGCAGCCACAAAACAGGGTTGGATGAAAAACTGTTTTTT. It encodes CASSHKTGLDEKLFF.

The gene calls are TRBV14 and TRBJ2-7, with 8 positions matching TRBD1. The CDR3 length is 13 residues. V lost 5 bases and J lost 0; bases outside the gene matches: 0. Germline assignment: CDR1 SGHDN and CDR2 FVKESK. As DNA, the CDR3 is TGTGCCAGCAGCGACAGGGGCTCCTACGAGCAGTACTTC. This encodes CASSDRGSYEQYF.

The CDR3 region has the DNA TGTGCCAGCAGTTACCGACAGGGGGCCTCCGAGCAGTACTTC. Translating it yields CASSYRQGASEQYF. J is TRBJ2-7 and V is TRBV6-2 or TRBV6-3; 10 nucleotides align to TRBD1. Unmatched junction bases numbered 4, after V lost 2 bases and J lost 6 bases. Germline V gene lookup returns CDR1 MNHEY and CDR2 SVGEGT. This CDR3 comprises 14 residues.

The rearrangement links TRBV2 to TRBJ2-7; 11 bases are a match to TRBD1. The CDR3 has 13 residues. The germline V gene encodes CDR1 SNHLY and CDR2 FYNNEI. After removal of 10 bases from V and 3 bases from J, the junction contained 5 bases not matched to a gene. CDR3 sequence reads: CATWGQGDYEQYF. The CDR3 DNA reads as TGTGCCACATGGGGACAGGGGGACTACGAGCAGTACTTC. The full variable domain, completed using reference TRBV2 and TRBJ2-7, is EPEVTQTPSHQVTQMGQEVILRCVPISNHLYFYWYRQILGQKVEFLVSFYNNEISEKSEIFDDQFSVERPDGSNFTLKIRSTKLEDSAMYFCATWGQGDYEQYFGPGTRLTVT.

The chain uses TRBV25-1 and TRBJ1-3; D uncertain. Germline assignment: CDR1 MGHDK and CDR2 SYGVNS. CDR3 length: 17 amino acids. Trimming left V 2 bases short and J 2 bases short, with 16 bases between. The CDR3 protein is CASSEPGAAETGNTIYF. The CDR3 DNA reads TGTGCCAGCAGTGAACCGGGCGCGGCGGAGACTGGAAACACCATATATTTT. The complete variable domain, with remaining parts taken from reference TRBV25-1 and TRBJ1-3, reads EADIYQTPRYLVIGTGKKITLECSQTMGHDKMYWYQQDPGMELHLIHYSYGVNSTEKGDLSSESTVSRIRTEHFPLTLESARPSHTSQYLCASSEPGAAETGNTIYFGEGSWLTVV.

This clone was picked up one time. This rearrangement joins TRBV19 to TRBJ2-3; TRBD1 aligns across 11 bases. Germline CDR1 reads LNHDA; CDR2 reads SQIVND (reference sequence). CDR3 length equals 15 residues. Unmatched junction bases numbered 6, after V lost 4 bases and J lost 6 bases. CDR3 sequence reads: CASSTGQGAQDTQYF. The CDR3, as DNA: TGTGCCAGTAGTACCGGACAGGGGGCGCAGGATACGCAGTATTTT.